Shown below are 18 T cell receptor beta chains from a single sample sequenced in a study of blood T cell repertoires in COVID-19 (dated by TCRdb to 2018 to 2021). Library generation was performed with the immunoSEQ multiplex PCR assay. This immuneACCESS table, as held by TCRdb, lists in-frame sequences with V and J called but not all clones. Of the missing ones, under half trace to an unresolved V gene in checked studies; the others have no known cause. The table for this sample lists about 68,000 clones; roughly 85% of them were counted only once. The ten largest clones represent around 3.6% of the sample. The sequenced sample consisted of peripheral blood. These receptors were collected from a woman aged 45-59 years with COVID-19, enrolled during active disease.

This clone was recorded once. V is TRBV27 and J is TRBJ2-2; 7 bases align to TRBD1. Germline trimming cut 7 bases from V and 0 bases from J; bases unmatched to any gene: 11. This CDR3 spans 17 amino acids. The germline V gene encodes CDR1 MNHEY and CDR2 SMNVEV (reference sequence). The CDR3 nucleotides are TGTGCCAGCACCCGAAACCCCGGGACAGCGAACACCGGGGAGCTGTTTTTT. Translation: CASTRNPGTANTGELFF.

The chain uses TRBV6-2 or TRBV6-3 and TRBJ1-2; 9 nucleotides align to TRBD1. Trimming cost V 0 bases and J 8 bases; bases outside gene matches: 7. CDR3 length equals 15 residues. Germline CDR1 MNHEY, CDR2 SVGEGT. The CDR3 is CASSYSATGGDGYTF. The CDR3 DNA reads as TGTGCCAGCAGTTACTCTGCAACAGGGGGCGACGGCTACACCTTC.

The chain couples TRBV5-5 to TRBJ1-5; D ambiguous. There are 15 residues in the CDR3. V lost 0 bases to trimming and J lost 0 bases, with 7 bases between them. Germline V lookup: CDR1 SGHKS, CDR2 YYEKEE (reference sequence). As DNA, the CDR3 is TGTGCCAGCAGCTTGGCCACGGTTAGCAATCAGCCCCAGCATTTT. Its protein product is CASSLATVSNQPQHF.

V is TRBV10-2 and J is TRBJ1-5, with TRBD1 matching over 9 bases. Germline assignment: CDR1 WSHSY and CDR2 SAAADI. Trimming removed 6 bases from V and 6 bases from J; junction bases left unmatched: 9. The CDR3 spans 15 residues. CDR3 sequence (DNA): TGCGCCAGCAGAGATTCCGGGACAGGGATTCAGCCCCAGCATTTT. The encoded protein is CASRDSGTGIQPQHF.

The V gene is TRBV5-5, the J gene TRBJ2-3, with 7 bases aligning to TRBD1. V shed 7 bases and J 3 bases; nucleotides not matched to a gene: 14. There are 16 residues in the CDR3. Germline V gene sequence: CDR1 SGHKS, CDR2 YYEKEE (reference sequence). The CDR3 DNA reads as TGTGCCAGCGGAGCCATGATAGGGGGCCCTACAGATACGCAGTATTTT. Translation gives CASGAMIGGPTDTQYF.

The rearrangement uses TRBV28 and TRBJ1-2; 7 nucleotides align to TRBD1. CDR1 MDHEN and CDR2 SYDVKM come from the germline V gene. The CDR3 sequence is 20 residues long. J was trimmed by 3 bases and V by 3 bases; bases with no gene match: 22. The DNA for the CDR3 is TGTGCCAGCAGTTTCCCGAAAGGGACAGCCGCGCGGACCGATCACTATGGCTACACCTTC. Translating gives CASSFPKGTAARTDHYGYTF.

CDR3 sequence: CAWSVGLRTDTQYF. The CDR3, as DNA: TGTGCCTGGAGTGTCGGACTACGCACAGATACGCAGTATTTT. The gene calls are TRBV30 and TRBJ2-3; weak D call: TRBD2 (6 bases). V lost 0 bases and J lost 1, with 8 bases in between. The CDR3 length is 14 residues. Germline CDR1 GTSNPN, CDR2 SVGIG (reference sequence).

The chain uses TRBV10-3 and TRBJ2-7, with 7 nucleotides matching TRBD1. J lost 2 bases, V lost 5 bases, and 6 bases had no gene match. Germline CDR1 reads ENHRY; CDR2 reads SYGVKD. The CDR3 length is 14 residues. This CDR3 is CAISKTGDPYEQYF. Here the CDR3 DNA reads TGTGCCATCAGTAAAACAGGGGATCCCTACGAGCAGTACTTC.

This clone was picked up one time. The rearrangement uses TRBV24-1 and TRBJ2-1, with D possibly matching TRBD1 (5 bases). The V end lost 5 bases, the J end lost 6 bases, and 19 bases lay between the germline ends. This CDR3 is 16 amino acids long. Germline V lookup: CDR1 KGHDR, CDR2 SFDVKD. The CDR3: CATSGSGGAWANEQFF. In nucleotides, the CDR3 is TGTGCCACCAGTGGTTCAGGTGGGGCTTGGGCCAATGAGCAGTTCTTC.

This chain links TRBV5-6 with TRBJ2-1; 8 bases align to TRBD1. V dropped 4 bases and J dropped 6; count of bases not matched to a gene: 12. The CDR3 has 16 amino acids. In germline, CDR1 is SGHDT, CDR2 YYEEEE. In DNA form, the CDR3 reads TGTGCCAGCAGCACCCTATTTTCAGACAGGGGCAATGAGCAGTTCTTC. Protein product: CASSTLFSDRGNEQFF.

The chain combines TRBV30 with TRBJ2-6; no reliable D call. Trimming pared 4 bases from V and 0 bases from J, leaving 10 bases between. The germline V gene has CDR1 GTSNPN and CDR2 SVGIG (reference sequence). The CDR3 runs 15 residues. The CDR3 protein is CAWTSVSSGANVLTF. CDR3 sequence (DNA): TGTGCCTGGACCTCTGTTAGCTCTGGGGCCAACGTCCTGACTTTC.

The chain combines TRBV7-9 with TRBJ2-7, with 8 bases that match TRBD1. V dropped 1 base and J dropped 4; count of bases not matched to a gene: 3. The CDR3 extends over 14 amino acids. Germline-derived CDR1 and CDR2 are SEHNR and FQNEAQ (reference sequence). The CDR3 sequence is CASSLGQGNYEQYF. CDR3 nucleotide sequence: TGTGCCAGCAGCTTAGGACAGGGGAATTACGAGCAGTACTTC.

The chain employs TRBV29-1 and TRBJ1-1; weak D call: TRBD1 (6 bases). This CDR3 spans 16 amino acids. The V gene lost 0 bases and the J gene lost 0 bases, with 14 bases spanning the gap. Germline-derived CDR1 and CDR2 are SQVTM and ANQGSEA. In DNA form, the CDR3 reads TGCAGCGTTGAAGACAGGGGTGCGGCGATGAACACTGAAGCTTTCTTT. Its protein product is CSVEDRGAAMNTEAFF.

The chain recombines TRBV4-1 with TRBJ1-2; D unresolved. Germline V gene data show CDR1 as MGHRA and CDR2 as YSYEKL. Trimming shortened V by 5 bases and J by 0 bases, and 13 bases separated the two germline ends. CDR3 length equals 15 residues. CDR3 bases: TGCGCCAGCAGCTCCCGGGTTGTAGCTAACTATGGCTACACCTTC. This translates into CASSSRVVANYGYTF.

The chain uses TRBV6-5 and TRBJ1-4; no reliable D call. Germline loops: CDR1 MNHEY, CDR2 SVGAGI. The CDR3 runs 14 residues. Trimming pared 6 bases from V and 4 bases from J, leaving 12 bases between. CDR3 sequence reads: CASSPGFVNEKLFF. CDR3 in DNA: TGTGCCAGCAGCCCGGGATTTGTTAATGAAAAACTGTTTTTT.

The V gene is TRBV7-9, the J gene TRBJ2-1; TRBD2 is a possible D gene (7 bases). The CDR3 consists of 15 residues. V lost 1 base to trimming and J lost 3 bases, with 10 bases between them. Germline V gives CDR1 SEHNR, CDR2 FQNEAQ (reference sequence). The CDR3 bases are TGTGCCAGCAGCTTAGAGCGGGGACACTACAATGAGCAGTTCTTC. Residues: CASSLERGHYNEQFF.

The chain couples TRBV30 to TRBJ1-1; TRBD1 is a possible D gene (6 bases). V lost 0 bases to trimming and J lost 3 bases, with 14 bases between them. The CDR3 spans 15 residues. The germline V gene has CDR1 GTSNPN and CDR2 SVGIG (reference sequence). DNA for the CDR3: TGTGCCTGGAGTGTAGGGGGGGGGAGCTACACTGAAGCTTTCTTT. This encodes CAWSVGGGSYTEAFF.

This clone has a single count. V is TRBV21-1 and J is TRBJ2-3; the tabulated D call, TRBD1, remains unverified against the DNA. TRBV21-1 constitutes a pseudogene. This CDR3 has 11 residues. Here the CDR3 reads CASSPTDTQYF. Written as DNA, the CDR3 is TGTGCCAGCAGCCCAACAGATACGCAGTATTTT.